This TCR beta chain emerged from a study of blood T cell repertoires in COVID-19. The wider study: The analysed material was cDNA or gDNA that came from T cells, B-cell-depleted T cells, or PBMCs.

Authors' methods: From reference gene primer amplification, estimates of nucleated cell counts were derived. Generated by immunoSEQ multiplex PCR, the TCRdb table keeps only in-frame clones and is missing some. That table is the source of V, J and clone size, and D and trimming were worked out from the DNA. There are about 24,000 clones in the sample; 80% to 85% occur only once, and about 6.5% lies in the top ten. This clone came up once. This TCR derives from a man in his 70s with acute or convalescent COVID-19. Specimen: peripheral blood.

DNA of the CDR3: TGTGCCAGCAGCTTTCGGGACAGGGCGGACACCATATATTTT. It yields the protein CASSFRDRADTIYF. The chain is built from TRBV7-9 and TRBJ1-3, with 9 positions matching TRBD1. The CDR3 loop spans 14 amino acids. Unmatched junction bases numbered 5, after V lost 3 bases and J lost 8 bases. Germline CDR1 is SEHNR and CDR2 is FQNEAQ (reference sequence).